A selection of T cell receptor beta chains follows, all from one sample in a study of blood T cell repertoires in COVID-19. Some clones are missing from TCRdb's copy, which holds only in-frame ones; the method was immunoSEQ multiplex PCR. Of 200,000 to 250,000 clones in the sample, nearly 85% were seen once. The specimen was peripheral blood. The source of these receptors is a woman aged 25 to 39 with COVID-19, enrolled during active disease. Each CDR3 is given with its conserved first and last residue. A D gene is named only where the DNA matches it firmly. Not all rows give a size; the values are once, few, many and, for expanded clones, a class.

V	J	size	D	DNA	CDR3
TRBV27	TRBJ1-2	NA	TRBD1	TGTGCCAGCAATACAGGGGGAAGGGTTTATGGCTACACCTTC	CASNTGGRVYGYTF
TRBV4-1	TRBJ1-1	few	NA	TGCGCCAGCAGCCAAGGGCCGAGGGAGGTGGCTTTCTTT	CASSQGPREVAFF
TRBV5-1	TRBJ1-2	once	TRBD1	TGCGCCAGCAGCTTGGCGTTCTCGACAGGGGGCGGCTATGGCTACACCTTC	CASSLAFSTGGGYGYTF
TRBV4-3	TRBJ2-1	NA	TRBD2	TGCGCCAGCAGCCAAGAGGTGGAGCGGGAGAGGGAGCAGTTCTTC	CASSQEVEREREQFF
TRBV4-3	TRBJ1-2	few	TRBD1	TGCGCCAGCAGCCAAGATCGGACAGGGAGACTCTATGGCTACACCTTC	CASSQDRTGRLYGYTF
TRBV5-8	TRBJ2-7	NA	TRBD1	TGTGCCAGCAGCGCCCGGGACAGACTTTCCTACGAGCAGTACTTC	CASSARDRLSYEQYF
TRBV6-7	TRBJ2-7	NA	NA	TGTGCCAGCAGGACTTGTGACGGCAACGAGCAGTACTTC	CASRTCDGNEQYF
TRBV30	TRBJ1-6	few	NA	TGTGCCTGGAGTTCAATTTTCAAGGATCGAGGTTCACCCCTCCACTTT	CAWSSIFKDRGSPLHF
TRBV25-1	TRBJ1-3	NA	NA	TGTGCCAGCAGTGAATACTCCACAGGCCTCTCTGGAAACACCATATATTTT	CASSEYSTGLSGNTIYF
TRBV6-2/TRBV6-3	TRBJ1-5	NA	NA	TGTGCCAGCAGTTACTTCGGACAAACCAGCAATCAGCCCCAGCATTTT	CASSYFGQTSNQPQHF
TRBV29-1	TRBJ1-4	NA	TRBD1	TGCAGCGTTGGGGACAGGGGTGGATCGACTGAAAAACTGTTTTTT	CSVGDRGGSTEKLFF
TRBV5-6	TRBJ2-7	NA	TRBD1	TGTGCCAGCAGCTGGAGGACAGGGGGAAAGACCTACGAGCAGTACTTC	CASSWRTGGKTYEQYF
TRBV3-1/TRBV3-2	TRBJ2-2	NA	TRBD2	TGTGCCAGCAGCCAATACCCTAGCGGGAACACCGGGGAGCTGTTTTTT	CASSQYPSGNTGELFF
TRBV21-1	TRBJ1-2	NA	NA	TGTGCCAGCAGCAAAGCGGCGGGTGTTCGGAATGGCTACACCTTC	CASSKAAGVRNGYTF
TRBV15	TRBJ2-2	few	TRBD1	TGTGCCACCAGCCCTTTTGGCCCGGGACAGGGGGCGGGGGGAACCGGGGAGCTGTTTTTT	CATSPFGPGQGAGGTGELFF
TRBV6-1	TRBJ2-1	few	TRBD2	TGTGCCAGCAGTGAAGGTCCAGCGGGGGTGGGTAATGAGCAGTTCTTC	CASSEGPAGVGNEQFF
TRBV5-1	TRBJ1-2	few	TRBD1	TGCGCCAGCAGCTTTGACAGGGGCGATGGCTACACCTTC	CASSFDRGDGYTF
TRBV27	TRBJ2-7	NA	NA	TGTGCCAGCAGTTTATCAACGCTCCAGGGTACCTACGAGCAGTACTTC	CASSLSTLQGTYEQYF
TRBV6-5	TRBJ1-5	NA	NA	TGTGCCAGCAGTTACTCGAGCGGGCATCAGCCCCAGCATTTT	CASSYSSGHQPQHF
TRBV7-2	TRBJ2-1	NA	TRBD2	TGTGCCAGCAGCTGGGCCGGGACTAGTTTTACCACCAATGAGCAGTTCTTC	CASSWAGTSFTTNEQFF
TRBV6-6	TRBJ1-1	NA	TRBD1	TGTGCCAGCACCCCATGGGGGACAGGGATCAACACTGAAGCTTTCTTT	CASTPWGTGINTEAFF
TRBV5-1	TRBJ2-3	NA	NA	TGCGCCAGCAGCTTAACCGGGACTAGCACAGATACGCAGTATTTT	CASSLTGTSTDTQYF
TRBV19	TRBJ1-2	NA	TRBD1	TGTGCCAGTGCACAGGGGAACTATGGCTACACCTTC	CASAQGNYGYTF
TRBV2	TRBJ2-5	NA	NA	TGTGCCAGCAGTCCCGGACTCGATGAGACCCAGTACTTC	CASSPGLDETQYF
TRBV5-4	TRBJ2-3	once	TRBD2	TGTGCCAGCAGCTTGGAAGGACTAGCGGGGGATACGCAGTATTTT	CASSLEGLAGDTQYF
TRBV6-6	TRBJ1-3	NA	TRBD1	TGTGCCAGCAGGAACCCGGGACAGGACTCTGGAAACACCATATATTTT	CASRNPGQDSGNTIYF
TRBV4-2	TRBJ1-5	NA	NA	TGTGCCAGCAGCCAAGGAACGGGCAATCAGCCCCAGCATTTT	CASSQGTGNQPQHF
TRBV6-2/TRBV6-3	TRBJ1-2	NA	TRBD1	TGTGCCAGCAGCCGGGACAGATCTAACTATGGCTACACCTTC	CASSRDRSNYGYTF
TRBV5-6	TRBJ1-2	NA	NA	TGTGCCAGCAGCTCACTGTATGGCTACACCTTC	CASSSLYGYTF
TRBV24-1	TRBJ2-7	NA	NA	TGTGCCACCAGTGATTCTAATTATAGCCCCTACGAGCAGTACTTC	CATSDSNYSPYEQYF
TRBV6-5	TRBJ1-6	NA	NA	TGTGCCAGCGTGACAGGACCCGATAATTCACCCCTCCACTTT	CASVTGPDNSPLHF
TRBV5-4	TRBJ2-2	NA	NA	TGTGCCAGCAGTTTGGAGGTCGGGACGAACACCGGGGAGCTGTTTTTT	CASSLEVGTNTGELFF
TRBV11-2	TRBJ2-5	NA	NA	TGTGCCAGCAGCTTAGAGGACAGTACCAGGGCCCAGTACTTC	CASSLEDSTRAQYF
TRBV28	TRBJ2-5	NA	TRBD1	TGTGCCACCCTCCACAGGGGATCGTCAGAGACCCAGTACTTC	CATLHRGSSETQYF
TRBV5-6	TRBJ2-5	NA	NA	TGTGCCAGCAGCCTGCAGGGACAAGAGACCCAGTACTTC	CASSLQGQETQYF
TRBV5-1	TRBJ2-7	NA	TRBD1	TGCGCCAGCCAGGTCGACAGGGCCTACGAGCAGTACTTC	CASQVDRAYEQYF
TRBV11-3	TRBJ2-3	NA	TRBD1	TGTGCCAGCAGCTTAAAGGGACAGGGCACAGATACGCAGTATTTT	CASSLKGQGTDTQYF
TRBV5-6	TRBJ2-7	NA	TRBD1	TGTGCCAGCAGCCCCGGGACGGCGGACAGGGGCCACGAGCAGTACTTC	CASSPGTADRGHEQYF
TRBV10-1	TRBJ2-7	NA	TRBD2	TGCGCCACCCAGGGGGTACTAGCGGGGGTTCCCTTCTACGAGCAGTACTTC	CATQGVLAGVPFYEQYF
TRBV2	TRBJ1-1	NA	NA	TGTGCCACCCAGTCGTCGTTAAGCACTGAAGCTTTCTTT	CATQSSLSTEAFF
TRBV7-3	TRBJ1-2	NA	TRBD1	TGTGCCAGCAGCCAAGCCGTCAGGGGGAAATTTGGATATGGCTACACCTTC	CASSQAVRGKFGYGYTF
TRBV7-3	TRBJ2-7	NA	TRBD1	TGTGCCAGCAGCCCTACCGGGACAGGGCTTTACGAGCAGTACTTC	CASSPTGTGLYEQYF
TRBV5-1	TRBJ2-1	few	NA	TGCGCCAGCAGCTTGGCCGGAGATGAGCAGTTCTTC	CASSLAGDEQFF
TRBV6-5	TRBJ1-3	NA	NA	TGTGCCAGCAGTCAACAGGGAGTCTCTGGAAACACCATATATTTT	CASSQQGVSGNTIYF